These T cell receptor beta chains were read from a single sample in a study of blood T cell repertoires in COVID-19. Here immunoSEQ multiplex PCR was the method, and the copy in TCRdb shows in-frame clones only, minus some. The profile shows roughly 280,000 clones, around 89% of them singletons. Material for sequencing was PBMCs or T cells enriched from blood (not recorded which). These receptors were obtained from a woman in her late teens or twenties who had recovered from COVID-19. Each CDR3 is given with its conserved first and last residue. D genes are given only for firm matches. Rows give clone size only sometimes, using once, few, many, or a class for an expanded clone.

D gene | J gene | V gene | clone size | CDR3 DNA | CDR3 protein
TRBD1 | TRBJ2-7 | TRBV3-1/TRBV3-2 | . | TGTGCCAGCAGCCAAGTAGGACAGGGGGCTGTTTACGAGCAGTACTTC | CASSQVGQGAVYEQYF
. | TRBJ2-7 | TRBV10-1 | . | TGCGCCAGCAGTCCCACTACGGCTAGCTCCTACGAGCAGTACTTC | CASSPTTASSYEQYF
TRBD1 | TRBJ1-1 | TRBV2 | . | TGTGCCAGCTACGGGATGTCACAGGGGGTTTTGGGGAACACTGAAGCTTTCTTT | CASYGMSQGVLGNTEAFF
. | TRBJ1-1 | TRBV14 | . | TGTGCCAGCAGCCCCCACAGAGGGGGGAACACTGAAGCTTTCTTT | CASSPHRGGNTEAFF
. | TRBJ2-7 | TRBV28 | . | TGTGCCAGCAGCCCACCCCAACCCGGGTCGTACTCCTACGAGCAGTACTTC | CASSPPQPGSYSYEQYF
TRBD1 | TRBJ2-1 | TRBV5-1 | . | TGCGCCAGCAGCTTGGGGACAGGGGCCTCCAATGAGCAGTTCTTC | CASSLGTGASNEQFF
. | TRBJ2-1 | TRBV12-3/TRBV12-4 | . | TGTGCCAGCAGTTTGTCACTCAATCGTGAGCAGTTCTTC | CASSLSLNREQFF
TRBD1 | TRBJ1-2 | TRBV10-3 | . | TGTGCCATCAGTGAGTCGGGGACAGATTATGGCTACACCTTC | CAISESGTDYGYTF
TRBD1 | TRBJ2-3 | TRBV29-1 | . | TGCAGCGTTGAAGGGGACAGGGGATTAACAGATACGCAGTATTTT | CSVEGDRGLTDTQYF
. | TRBJ2-7 | TRBV10-3 | once | TGTGCCATCAGTGCGCCTCCCCCCAGGGCCTACGAGCAGTACTTC | CAISAPPPRAYEQYF
TRBD1 | TRBJ1-5 | TRBV19 | once | TGTGCCAGTAGTATCCCAACAGGGGGAGGCAATCAGCCCCAGCATTTT | CASSIPTGGGNQPQHF
. | TRBJ2-5 | TRBV21-1 | . | TGTGCCACCTACCGGGAGCAAGAGACCCAGTACTTC | CATYREQETQYF
TRBD1 | TRBJ2-3 | TRBV5-1 | . | TGCGCCAGCAGCTCTGGAGCCCTTGTAGGGACAGGGACTGGGCTTGATACGCAGTATTTT | CASSSGALVGTGTGLDTQYF
. | TRBJ2-2 | TRBV3-1/TRBV3-2 | once | TGTGCCAGCAGCCCCAGGACAAACACCGGGGAGCTGTTTTTT | CASSPRTNTGELFF
. | TRBJ2-7 | TRBV5-1 | . | TGCGCCAGCAGCCGGACAGATGTCTACGAGCAGTACTTC | CASSRTDVYEQYF